The source of this T cell receptor beta chain is a study of shared clonotypes between healthy human individuals (dated by TCRdb to the early 2020s). In the study overall: A few men and a couple of women, aged 18 to 49 years, made up the cohort. Each donor's leukapheresis produced roughly between roughly 0.85 and 10 billion PBMCs. To increase sequencing depth and limit assay-specific biases, TCR repertoire library preparation and sequencing were carried out by different laboratories using diverse techniques. For each donor, three plates each were used for CD4 naive and CD4 memory, two plates were used for CD8 naive, and one plate was used for CD8 memory. The study deeply sequenced blood TCR repertoires of about 5 healthy adults to estimate repertoire size and the extent of clonotype sharing between individuals. Results the study describes overall, beyond this receptor: Pairwise subsampling led to the expectation that sequencing depth would affect the degree of clonotype sharing among donors. Estimated clonotype richness was generally larger for naive than for memory subsets. Across a handful of donors, roughly 5.4% of naive CD4, around 3.5% of naive CD8, roughly 2.3% of memory CD4, and over 0.35% of memory CD8 clonotypes were shared. The small number of donors limited the genetic and exposure-history diversity represented. Sampling was limited to blood, and TCR repertoires in tissue likely differ from TCR repertoires in blood. Rarefaction of sorted-subset datasets indicated incomplete sequencing despite the large sequencing depth. Higher generation probabilities were observed for clonotypes shared by all four sorted-subset donors than for non-shared clonotypes.

The donors were healthy, HIV-negative adults with no recently reported acute infections or vaccinations. Every donor was a Caucasian adult residing in Nashville, Tennessee, USA. Magnetic negative selection was used to enrich CD4+ T cells, after which naive cells were positively selected on CD45RA and the negative fraction became the memory subset. Blood was obtained by leukapheresis, after which PBMCs were separated by Ficoll-Histopaque density gradient centrifugation and cryopreserved in liquid nitrogen vapor phase. Purity and quantity of every magnetically sorted T cell population were checked by analytical flow cytometry. Each sorted fraction had its genomic DNA isolated and then quantified by UV absorbance on a Nanodrop 2000c. TCR CDR3 regions were amplified from genomic DNA by multiplex PCR using the deep immunoSEQ assay. Extracted genomic DNA from each cell subset was distributed evenly across all wells of several immunoSEQ 96-well plates, and each plate was treated as a replicate. Each replicate PCR for sorted subsets received about 180 ng genomic DNA, equal to about 30,000 T cell genomes. Purified libraries were quantified with a Qubit 3.0 fluorometer, sized on a Bioanalyzer 2100, and re-quantified with the KAPA Library Quantification kit. Every immunoSEQ 96-well plate was sequenced on a separate single-read 150-cycle Illumina NextSeq 550 flow cell. For the original study's pipeline: The immunoSEQ output contained only junctional sequences without quality scores, so filtering could not match that applied to full-length reads. Sequences were annotated with PyIR, a Python wrapper for IgBLAST v1.9, and V/J genes and CDR3 were assigned using IMGT germline references. Any read was removed if the V/J assignment was weak (E-value above 1e-6), the CDR3 was missing, or the read contained stop codons, out-of-frame junctions, or ambiguous translated residues. V3J clonotypes were defined as sequences sharing an identical inferred V gene, J gene, and CDR3 amino acid sequence. Percentage overlap between repertoires was computed as shared unique clonotypes divided by the size of the smaller repertoire. RTK rarefaction, the Chao1 estimator, and Recon v2.1 estimates of unobserved clonotypes were used to assess repertoire richness. For all TCRbeta clonotypes obtained by the gDNA method from a few donors, generation probabilities were computed with OLGA. TCRdb took this table from immuneACCESS and kept in-frame rearrangements with V and J called. Such tables lack part of the clones; where checked against another copy, unresolved V genes explain under half of the gap, and the rest is unexplained. Clone size and V and J calls were adopted from that table, with D and trimming inferred from the DNA. The sample profile shows 2 million to 3 million clones; 90% to 95% of them were found once. Together, the top ten hold more than 0.12% of the sample.

In regard to this clone: The target of this receptor is not known. Within one base of it there is no much larger clone, and no base qualities were kept.

According to the germline V gene, CDR1 reads SGDLS and CDR2 reads YYNGEE. The CDR3 goes from the cysteine to the phenylalanine over 12 residues. Only the CDR3 DNA stays, 36 bases, in frame from base 1. Trimming costs V 2 bases and J 8 bases, and their ends lie 10 bases apart. Specimen: naive CD4+ T cells sorted from blood. The cell subset or site label corresponds to: CD45RA+ positively selected. Rearrangement joined TRBV9 to TRBJ1-2; the D gene is possibly TRBD1, with 6 bases matching. This clonotype was obtained from a man between 18 and 35 years old in good health. The CDR3 sequence is CASSVAGAGYTF. Read as DNA, the sequence is TGTGCCAGCAGCGTGGCGGGGGCCGGCTACACCTTC.